This T cell receptor (beta chain) was identified during a study of T cell responses to AZD1222 COVID-19 vaccine. General study results and limits: Rises in breadth and depth of Spike-specific TCRs came after two AZD1222 doses.

Trimming took off 1 base at V and 4 bases at J, with 12 bases between the two ends. The CDR3 is 15 residues long. CDR1 SGHNT and CDR2 YYREEE come from the germline V gene (reference sequence). As regards this clone: The antigen remains undetermined.

Here immunoSEQ multiplex PCR was the method, and the copy in TCRdb shows in-frame clones only, minus some. The sample lists more than 90,000 clones, around 84% occurring once. The TCR originated in an adult who received the AZD1222 COVID-19 vaccine. The specimen was peripheral blood, collected 28 days after the second AZD1222 dose. The rearrangement uses TRBV5-4 and TRBJ1-3; D possibly corresponds to TRBD1 (5 bases). For the CDR3, the DNA is TGTGCCAGCAGCTTGCAGGGCGTCGGAGGAAACACCATATATTTT. It is translated as CASSLQGVGGNTIYF.